The sequence of this T cell receptor beta chain was determined in a study of shared clonotypes between healthy human individuals. TCRdb's table, derived via immunoSEQ multiplex PCR, lists solely in-frame clones and lacks some. The sample has 950,000 to 1,300,000 clones, roughly 80% seen once. Germline V gene data show CDR1 as SGHTA and CDR2 as FQGNSA. The CDR3 loop spans 12 amino acids. Trimming took 7 bases from V and 8 from J, leaving 14 bases between them. This TCR derives from a man aged 18 to 29 in good health. The sequencing input was memory CD4+ T cells sorted from blood. Subset reported: CD45RA-negative fraction. This chain joins TRBV7-2 and TRBJ1-2, with a weak D call TRBD1 (5 bases). The chain's CDR3 is CASTRRGYGYTF. CDR3 sequence (DNA): TGTGCCAGCACCCGGCGGGGGTACGGCTACACCTTC.